This T cell receptor beta chain was observed in a study of T cells in Graves' hyperthyroidism and ophthalmopathy. For the study at large: Prior to any treatment, at the point of initial diagnosis, peripheral blood was collected. Study results and limitations: The model predicted ophthalmopathy a median about 6.6 months before onset.

On this clonotype itself: No antigen is known for it.

TCR beta CDR3 sequences were amplified from RNA transcripts. The study used the HTBI primer set for a first-round RT-PCR of the TCR CDR3. MiXCR was run by TCRdb on the multiplex PCR reads, yielding one entry per CDR3 protein. The sample yields roughly 380,000 distinct CDR3 sequences, around 13% seen once. Patients counted as stable if ophthalmopathy did not develop within 18 months. The diagnoses drew upon clinical symptoms, serum thyroxine and TRAb, thyroid ultrasound and orbital computed tomography. The CDR3 loop spans 14 amino acids. J was trimmed by 0 bases and V by 4 bases; bases with no gene match: 6. CDR1 is GTSNPN and CDR2 is SVGIG in the germline V gene (reference sequence).

The gene calls are TRBV30 and TRBJ2-7; 7 nucleotides match TRBD2. Sequenced sample: blood. This TCR was recovered from a young woman with Graves' hyperthyroidism. Here the CDR3 reads CAWTKIAGSYEQYF. The CDR3 region has the DNA TGTGCCTGGACGAAAATAGCGGGCTCCTACGAGCAGTACTTC.